Shown below are 15 T cell receptor beta chains from a single sample sequenced in a study of T cell repertoires in cytomegalovirus infection. TCRdb passed the reads through MiXCR, listing each CDR3 protein once. The data contain under 150,000 distinct CDR3 sequences, 7.5% to 9% of them seen just once; the ten biggest clones take up over 9.5%. Sequencing was performed on PBMCs. These receptors all come from a human donor in good health (CMV status not recorded). Some clones in this sample may be carry-over from other donors' samples.

This clonotype was counted ten times or more. The chain uses TRBV7-3 and TRBJ2-1, with 10 bases that match TRBD1. Looked up from germline, CDR1 is SGHTA and CDR2 is FQGTGA. Losses at the gene ends were 5 bases for V and 6 bases for J; bases not matched to a gene: 7. CDR3 length: 15 amino acids. The CDR3 coding sequence is TGTGCCAGCAGCCACCCGGGACAGGGGCTCAATGAGCAGTTCTTC. Its translation: CASSHPGQGLNEQFF.

This clonotype was picked up many times. J is TRBJ2-1 and V is TRBV19; D is ambiguous. V was trimmed by 10 bases and J by 1 base, leaving 14 bases between them. This CDR3 spans 14 amino acids. Germline CDR1 reads LNHDA; CDR2 reads SQIVND (reference sequence). CDR3 bases: TGTGCCACTTCTAATGGGGTTTCCTACAATGAGCAGTTCTTC. Encoded protein: CATSNGVSYNEQFF.

This clonotype has only a few counts. The chain uses TRBV5-1 and TRBJ2-6, with D perhaps matching TRBD1 (5 bases). Germline V gene data show CDR1 as SGHRS and CDR2 as YFSETQ. Trimming stripped 2 bases from V and 0 bases from J, with 9 bases between. The CDR3 length is 16 residues. In nucleotides, the CDR3 is TGCGCCAGCAGCTTCGACAGCCACTCTGGGGCCAACGTCCTGACTTTC. Protein sequence: CASSFDSHSGANVLTF.

The chain uses TRBV5-5 and TRBJ1-1; the D is unclear. CDR1 and CDR2 (germline): SGHKS, YYEKEE (reference sequence). The length of the CDR3 is 15 residues. V lost 4 bases and J 0 bases, leaving 13 bases between the germline ends. The CDR3 region is CASSLGGTMNTEAFF. In nucleotides, the CDR3 is TGTGCCAGCAGCCTGGGCGGCACCATGAACACTGAAGCTTTCTTT.

In its sample, this clonotype was seen many times. DNA of the CDR3: TGTGCCAGCAGCCGAACTCATAGCAATCAGCCCCAGCATTTT. Translation gives CASSRTHSNQPQHF. This sequence joins TRBV7-2 and TRBJ1-5, with D uncertain. CDR1 and CDR2 from the germline V gene are SGHTA and FQGNSA. The CDR3 consists of 14 residues. V dropped 5 bases and J dropped 0 bases, with 8 bases sitting between them.

The V and J genes are TRBV2 and TRBJ1-5; D is ambiguous. Per germline, CDR1 SNHLY and CDR2 FYNNEI. V shed 1 base and J shed 0 bases, with 10 bases lying between them. The CDR3 sequence is 16 residues long. The CDR3 region has the DNA TGTGCCAGCAGTGAAGGGTCCAGAGCTAGCAATCAGCCCCAGCATTTT. Translating gives CASSEGSRASNQPQHF.

The chain carries TRBV20-1 and TRBJ2-1, with 10 bases fitting TRBD2. V trimming: 7 bases; J trimming: 5 bases; junction bases outside the gene matches: 8. CDR3 length equals 14 residues. Germline assignment: CDR1 DFQATT and CDR2 SNEGSKA (reference sequence). The CDR3 region has the DNA TGCAGTGTTCCGACTAGCGGGCCTGACAATGAGCAGTTCTTC. This codes for CSVPTSGPDNEQFF.

V usage is TRBV20-1 and J usage is TRBJ2-1; the D call may be TRBD1 or TRBD2 (5 bases each). The germline gives CDR1 DFQATT, CDR2 SNEGSKA (reference sequence). Between the trimmed V and J ends, which lost 6 bases and 9 bases, there was a span of 12 bases. This CDR3 contains 11 residues. The CDR3 DNA reads as TGCAGTGCCGACGTTGGGGGTGAGCAGTTCTTC. It yields the protein CSADVGGEQFF.

CDR3 sequence reads: CASSLRPLTSGANVLTF. As DNA, the CDR3 is TGCGCCAGCAGCTTAAGGCCCCTTACTTCTGGGGCCAACGTCCTGACTTTC. The chain is built from TRBV5-1 and TRBJ2-6; D remains unclear. CDR3 length: 17 residues. The germline V and J ends were trimmed by 2 bases and 1 base, with 13 bases remaining between them. Germline lookup yields CDR1 SGHRS and CDR2 YFSETQ.

Many counts were recorded for this clonotype. V usage is TRBV28 and J usage is TRBJ1-5; no reliable D call. Germline V gene data show CDR1 as MDHEN and CDR2 as SYDVKM. V shed 5 bases and J shed 7 bases, with 21 bases lying between them. The CDR3 has 16 amino acids. The CDR3 here is CASSAPVRTGQQPQHF. For the CDR3, the DNA is TGTGCCAGCAGTGCCCCGGTCCGGACCGGTCAACAGCCCCAGCATTTT.

This chain connects TRBV28 to TRBJ2-1; unclear D gene. This CDR3 spans 13 amino acids. Germline loops: CDR1 MDHEN, CDR2 SYDVKM. V dropped 2 bases and J dropped 6 bases, with 8 bases sitting between them. The chain's CDR3 is CASSLDEFNEQFF. The CDR3, as DNA: TGTGCCAGCAGTTTAGACGAGTTCAATGAGCAGTTCTTC.

This clonotype was seen a few times. The chain is built from TRBV12-3 or TRBV12-4 and TRBJ1-1; D possibly corresponds to TRBD1 (6 bases). V lost 6 bases and J lost 5, with 16 bases in between. The CDR3 has 14 amino acids. CDR3 residues: CASSRTGLVTEAFF. The CDR3 region has the DNA TGTGCCAGCAGCCGTACAGGGTTGGTGACTGAAGCTTTCTTT.

This clonotype has at least ten counts. This chain connects TRBV5-1 to TRBJ2-3, with D perhaps matching TRBD2 (6 bases). The CDR3 runs 17 residues. Trimming pared 4 bases from V and 0 bases from J, leaving 18 bases between. Germline V gives CDR1 SGHRS, CDR2 YFSETQ. In nucleotides, the CDR3 is TGCGCCAGCAGCAGGTCGGGACTGGGCCCTAGCACAGATACGCAGTATTTT. Translation gives CASSRSGLGPSTDTQYF.

This clonotype was found many times. Here the CDR3 DNA reads TGTGCCAGCAGCTCGGGCGGGCGGGGGGTCCAGTTCTTC. It encodes CASSSGGRGVQFF. The genes are TRBV7-2 and TRBJ2-1, with TRBD2 matching 8 bases. CDR1 SGHTA and CDR2 FQGNSA come from the germline V gene. J gave up 13 bases and V 4 bases, and 9 bases lay outside the gene matches. The CDR3 runs 13 residues.

This clonotype came up a few times. The CDR3 here is CASSEEVNTGELFF. The CDR3, as DNA: TGTGCCAGCAGTGAAGAAGTGAACACCGGGGAGCTGTTTTTT. The chain employs TRBV2 and TRBJ2-2, with D hard to call. CDR3 length equals 14 residues. Trimming took off 1 base at V and 1 base at J, with 4 bases between the two ends. Germline CDR1 and CDR2: SNHLY and FYNNEI.